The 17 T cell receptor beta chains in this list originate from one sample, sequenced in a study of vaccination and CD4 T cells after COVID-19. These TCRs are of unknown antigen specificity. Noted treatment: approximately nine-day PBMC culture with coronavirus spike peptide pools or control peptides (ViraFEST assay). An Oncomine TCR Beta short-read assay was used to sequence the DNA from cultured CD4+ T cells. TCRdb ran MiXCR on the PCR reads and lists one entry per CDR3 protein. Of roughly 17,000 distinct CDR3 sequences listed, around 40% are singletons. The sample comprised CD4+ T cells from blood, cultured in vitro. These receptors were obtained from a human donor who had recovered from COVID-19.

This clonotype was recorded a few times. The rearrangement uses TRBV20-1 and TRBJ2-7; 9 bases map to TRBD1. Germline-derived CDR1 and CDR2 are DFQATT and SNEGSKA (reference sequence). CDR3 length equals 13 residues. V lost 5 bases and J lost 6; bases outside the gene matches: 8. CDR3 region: CSASRDRAGEQYF. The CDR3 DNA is TGCAGTGCTTCCCGGGACAGGGCTGGCGAGCAGTACTTC.

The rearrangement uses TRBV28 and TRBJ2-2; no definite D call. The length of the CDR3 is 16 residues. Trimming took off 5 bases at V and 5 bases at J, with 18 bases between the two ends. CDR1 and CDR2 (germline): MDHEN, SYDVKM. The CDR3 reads CASSPTSLFYTGELFF. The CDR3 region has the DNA TGTGCCAGCAGTCCCACCTCCCTTTTTTATACCGGGGAGCTGTTTTTT.

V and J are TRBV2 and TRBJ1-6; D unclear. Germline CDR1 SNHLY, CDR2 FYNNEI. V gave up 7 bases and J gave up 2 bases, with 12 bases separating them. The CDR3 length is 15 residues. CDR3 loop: CASKVSSPYNSPLHF. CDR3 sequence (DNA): TGTGCCAGCAAGGTCTCTAGCCCCTATAATTCACCCCTCCACTTT. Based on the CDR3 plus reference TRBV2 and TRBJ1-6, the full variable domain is EPEVTQTPSHQVTQMGQEVILRCVPISNHLYFYWYRQILGQKVEFLVSFYNNEISEKSEIFDDQFSVERPDGSNFTLKIRSTKLEDSAMYFCASKVSSPYNSPLHFGNGTRLTVT.

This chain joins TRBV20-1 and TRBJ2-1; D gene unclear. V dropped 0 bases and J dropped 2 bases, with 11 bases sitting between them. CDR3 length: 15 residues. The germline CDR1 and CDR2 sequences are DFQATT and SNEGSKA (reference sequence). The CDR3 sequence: CSARDGRVTYNEQFF. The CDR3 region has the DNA TGCAGTGCTAGAGATGGCCGGGTGACCTACAATGAGCAGTTCTTC.

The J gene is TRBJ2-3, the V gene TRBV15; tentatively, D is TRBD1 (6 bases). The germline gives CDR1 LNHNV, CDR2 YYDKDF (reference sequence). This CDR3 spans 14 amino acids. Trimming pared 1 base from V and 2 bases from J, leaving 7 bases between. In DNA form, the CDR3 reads TGTGCCACCAGCAGAGGGGGGCCCACAGATACGCAGTATTTT. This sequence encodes CATSRGGPTDTQYF.

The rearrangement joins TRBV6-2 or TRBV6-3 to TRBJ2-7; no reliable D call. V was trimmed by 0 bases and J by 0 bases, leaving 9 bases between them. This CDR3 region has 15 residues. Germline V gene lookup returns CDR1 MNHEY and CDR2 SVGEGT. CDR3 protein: CASSYSILASYEQYF. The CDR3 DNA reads TGTGCCAGCAGTTACTCCATACTCGCCTCCTACGAGCAGTACTTC.

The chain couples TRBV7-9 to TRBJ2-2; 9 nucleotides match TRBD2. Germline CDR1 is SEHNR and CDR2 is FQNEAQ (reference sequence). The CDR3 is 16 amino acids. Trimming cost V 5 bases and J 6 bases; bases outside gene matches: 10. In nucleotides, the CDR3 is TGTGCCAGCAGCCCCACCCCAGCGGGAGGTTCCGGGGAGCTGTTTTTT. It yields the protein CASSPTPAGGSGELFF.

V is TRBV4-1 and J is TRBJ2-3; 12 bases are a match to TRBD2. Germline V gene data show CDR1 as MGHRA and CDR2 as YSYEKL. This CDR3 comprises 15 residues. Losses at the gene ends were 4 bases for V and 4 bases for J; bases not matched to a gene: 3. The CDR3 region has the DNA TGCGCCAGCAGCCTGACTAGCGGGAGCTCAGATACGCAGTATTTT. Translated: CASSLTSGSSDTQYF.

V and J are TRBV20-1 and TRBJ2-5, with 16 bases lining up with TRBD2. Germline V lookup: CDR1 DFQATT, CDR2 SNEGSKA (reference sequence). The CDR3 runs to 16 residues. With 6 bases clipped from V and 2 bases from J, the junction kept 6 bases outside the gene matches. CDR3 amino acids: CSAGTSGRGGQETQYF. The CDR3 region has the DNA TGCAGTGCCGGGACTAGCGGGAGGGGTGGGCAAGAGACCCAGTACTTC.

CDR3 bases: TGTGCCACCAGTGACCGGACCTCGAGCTCCTACAATGAGCAGTTCTTC. The encoded protein is CATSDRTSSSYNEQFF. The chain uses TRBV24-1 and TRBJ2-1; D unresolved. Trimming pared 4 bases from V and 0 bases from J, leaving 12 bases between. The CDR3 is 16 residues long. From germline, CDR1 is KGHDR and CDR2 SFDVKD.

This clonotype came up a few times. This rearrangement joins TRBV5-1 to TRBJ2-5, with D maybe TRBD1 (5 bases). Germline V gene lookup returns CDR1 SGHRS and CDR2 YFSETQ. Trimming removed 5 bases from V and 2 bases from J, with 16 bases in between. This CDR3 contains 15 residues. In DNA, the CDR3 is TGCGCCAGCAGAACTGGATGGGGCAGGCAAGAGACCCAGTACTTC. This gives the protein CASRTGWGRQETQYF.

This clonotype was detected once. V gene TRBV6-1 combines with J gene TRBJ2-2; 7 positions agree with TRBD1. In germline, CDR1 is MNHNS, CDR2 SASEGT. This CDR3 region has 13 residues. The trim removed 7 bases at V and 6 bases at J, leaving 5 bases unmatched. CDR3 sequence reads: CASKGGASGELFF. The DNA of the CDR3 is TGTGCCAGCAAAGGGGGCGCGTCCGGGGAGCTGTTTTTT.

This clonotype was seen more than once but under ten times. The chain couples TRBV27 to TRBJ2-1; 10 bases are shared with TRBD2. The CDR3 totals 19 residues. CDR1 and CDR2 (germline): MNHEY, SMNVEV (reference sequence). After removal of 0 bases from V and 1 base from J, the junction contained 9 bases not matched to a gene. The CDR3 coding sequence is TGTGCCAGCAGTTTATCGGGTCTAGCGGGAGACTTGTCCTACAATGAGCAGTTCTTC. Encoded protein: CASSLSGLAGDLSYNEQFF.

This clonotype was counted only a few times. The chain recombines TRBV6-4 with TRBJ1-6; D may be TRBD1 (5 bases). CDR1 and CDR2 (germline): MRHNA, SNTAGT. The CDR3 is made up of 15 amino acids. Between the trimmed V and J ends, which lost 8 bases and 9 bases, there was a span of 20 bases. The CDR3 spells CASRPGPIQGSPLHF. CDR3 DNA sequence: TGTGCCAGCCGCCCGGGCCCTATTCAGGGTTCACCCCTCCACTTT.

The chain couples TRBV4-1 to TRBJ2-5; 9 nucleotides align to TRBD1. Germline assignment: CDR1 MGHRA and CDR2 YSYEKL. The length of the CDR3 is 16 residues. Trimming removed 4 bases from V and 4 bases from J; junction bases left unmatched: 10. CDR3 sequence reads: CASSRNTGGRGETQYF. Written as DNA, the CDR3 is TGCGCCAGCAGCCGAAATACAGGGGGCAGAGGAGAGACCCAGTACTTC.

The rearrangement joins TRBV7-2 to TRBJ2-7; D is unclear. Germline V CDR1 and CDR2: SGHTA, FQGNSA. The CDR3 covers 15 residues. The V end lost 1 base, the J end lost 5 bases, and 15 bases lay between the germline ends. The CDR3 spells CASSLDRLETNEQYF. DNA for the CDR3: TGTGCCAGCAGCTTAGACCGCCTCGAAACGAACGAGCAGTACTTC.

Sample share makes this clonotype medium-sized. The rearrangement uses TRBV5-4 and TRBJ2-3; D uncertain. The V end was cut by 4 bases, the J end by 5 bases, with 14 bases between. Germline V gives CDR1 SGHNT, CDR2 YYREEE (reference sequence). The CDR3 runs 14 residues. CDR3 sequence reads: CASSPPRSIDTQYF. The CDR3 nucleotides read TGTGCCAGCAGCCCTCCTCGCAGTATAGATACGCAGTATTTT.